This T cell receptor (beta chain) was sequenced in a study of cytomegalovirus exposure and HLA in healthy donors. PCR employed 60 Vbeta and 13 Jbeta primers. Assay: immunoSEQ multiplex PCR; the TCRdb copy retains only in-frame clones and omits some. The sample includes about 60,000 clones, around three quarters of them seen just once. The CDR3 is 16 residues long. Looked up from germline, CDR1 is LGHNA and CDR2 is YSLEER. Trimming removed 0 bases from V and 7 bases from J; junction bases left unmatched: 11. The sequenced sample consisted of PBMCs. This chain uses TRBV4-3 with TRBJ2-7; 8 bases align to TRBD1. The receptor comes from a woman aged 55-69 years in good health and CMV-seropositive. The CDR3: CASSQDRGQGPIEQYF. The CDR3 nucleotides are TGCGCCAGCAGCCAAGATCGCGGACAGGGCCCCATTGAGCAGTACTTC.